These 2 T cell receptor beta chains came from one sample sequenced in a study of blood T cell repertoires in COVID-19. Assay: immunoSEQ multiplex PCR; the TCRdb copy retains only in-frame clones and omits some. The sample lists roughly 380,000 clones, around nine tenths occurring once. The sequencing sample was made of peripheral blood. The receptors shown here come from a middle-aged woman with COVID-19, enrolled during active disease.

About this clone itself: Within the sample, other DNA sequences also encode this same CDR3. This sequence joins TRBV5-1 and TRBJ1-5; D ambiguous. CDR3 size: 13 residues. The germline gives CDR1 SGHRS, CDR2 YFSETQ. V lost 0 bases and J 5 bases, leaving 6 bases between the germline ends. CDR3 coding DNA: TGCGCCAGCAGCTTGGGCGGAGATCAGCCCCAGCATTTT. Protein: CASSLGGDQPQHF.

The gene calls are TRBV9 and TRBJ1-3; TRBD1 aligns across 7 bases. The trim removed 4 bases at V and 0 bases at J, leaving 10 bases unmatched. Germline CDR1 reads SGDLS; CDR2 reads YYNGEE. The length of the CDR3 is 17 residues. The CDR3 sequence is CASSYRQGASSGNTIYF. The CDR3 bases are TGTGCCAGCAGCTATAGACAGGGCGCCAGCTCTGGAAACACCATATATTTT.